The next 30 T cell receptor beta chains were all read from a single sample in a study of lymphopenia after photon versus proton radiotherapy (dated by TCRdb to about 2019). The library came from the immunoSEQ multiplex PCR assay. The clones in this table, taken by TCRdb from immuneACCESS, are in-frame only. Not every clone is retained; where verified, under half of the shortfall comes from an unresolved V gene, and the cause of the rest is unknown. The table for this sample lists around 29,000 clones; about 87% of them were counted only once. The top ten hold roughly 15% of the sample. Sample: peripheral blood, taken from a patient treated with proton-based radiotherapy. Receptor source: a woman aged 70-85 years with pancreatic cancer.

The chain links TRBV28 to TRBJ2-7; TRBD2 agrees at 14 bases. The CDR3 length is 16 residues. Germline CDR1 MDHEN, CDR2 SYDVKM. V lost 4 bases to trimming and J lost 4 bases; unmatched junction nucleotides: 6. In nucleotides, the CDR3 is TGTGCCAGCAGTTCCCCAGGACTAGCGGGAGGTTACGAGCAGTACTTC. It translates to CASSSPGLAGGYEQYF.

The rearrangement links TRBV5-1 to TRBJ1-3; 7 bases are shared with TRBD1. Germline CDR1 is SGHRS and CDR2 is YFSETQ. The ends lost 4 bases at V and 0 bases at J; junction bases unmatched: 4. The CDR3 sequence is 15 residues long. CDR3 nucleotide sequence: TGCGCCAGCAGCATTGGACAGGCCTCTGGAAACACCATATATTTT. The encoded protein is CASSIGQASGNTIYF.

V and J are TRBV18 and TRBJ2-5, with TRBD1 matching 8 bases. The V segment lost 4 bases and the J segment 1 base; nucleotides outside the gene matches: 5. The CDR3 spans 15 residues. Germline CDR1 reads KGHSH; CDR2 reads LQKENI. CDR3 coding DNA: TGTGCCAGCTCACGATCGGGACAGGCCCAAGAGACCCAGTACTTC. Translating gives CASSRSGQAQETQYF.

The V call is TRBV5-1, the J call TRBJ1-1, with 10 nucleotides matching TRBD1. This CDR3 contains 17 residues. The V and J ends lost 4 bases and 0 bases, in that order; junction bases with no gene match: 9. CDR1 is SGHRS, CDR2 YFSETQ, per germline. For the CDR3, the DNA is TGCGCCAGCAGCGGGGACAGGGGTAATCCAATGAACACTGAAGCTTTCTTT. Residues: CASSGDRGNPMNTEAFF.

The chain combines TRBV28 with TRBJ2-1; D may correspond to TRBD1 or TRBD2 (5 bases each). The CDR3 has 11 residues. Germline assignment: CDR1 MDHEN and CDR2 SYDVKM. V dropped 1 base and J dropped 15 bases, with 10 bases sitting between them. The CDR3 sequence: CASSLYGGWFF. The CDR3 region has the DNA TGTGCCAGCAGTTTATATGGGGGATGGTTCTTC. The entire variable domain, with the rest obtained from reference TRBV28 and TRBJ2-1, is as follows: DVKVTQSSRYLVKRTGEKVFLECVQDMDHENMFWYRQDPGLGLRLIYFSYDVKMKEKGDIPEGYSVSREKKERFSLILESASTNQTSMYLCASSLYGGWFFGPGTRLTVL.

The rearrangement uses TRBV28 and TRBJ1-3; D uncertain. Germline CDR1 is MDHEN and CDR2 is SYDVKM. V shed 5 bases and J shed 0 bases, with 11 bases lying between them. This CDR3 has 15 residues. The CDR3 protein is CASSPPLVSGNTIYF. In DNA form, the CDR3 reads TGTGCCAGCAGTCCCCCTCTTGTCTCTGGAAACACCATATATTTT.

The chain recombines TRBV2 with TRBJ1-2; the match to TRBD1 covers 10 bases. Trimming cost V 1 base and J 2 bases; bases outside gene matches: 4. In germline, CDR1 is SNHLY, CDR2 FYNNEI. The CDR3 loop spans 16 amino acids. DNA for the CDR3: TGTGCCAGCAGTGAAGTCCCGGGACAGGGGAACTATGGCTACACCTTC. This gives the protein CASSEVPGQGNYGYTF.

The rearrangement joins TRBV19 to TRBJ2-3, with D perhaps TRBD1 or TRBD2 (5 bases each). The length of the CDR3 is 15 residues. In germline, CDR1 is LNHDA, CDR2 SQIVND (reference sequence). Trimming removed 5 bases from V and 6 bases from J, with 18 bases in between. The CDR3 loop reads CASSSPGAVLDTQYF. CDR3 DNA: TGTGCCAGTAGTTCCCCCGGGGCGGTTCTGGATACGCAGTATTTT.

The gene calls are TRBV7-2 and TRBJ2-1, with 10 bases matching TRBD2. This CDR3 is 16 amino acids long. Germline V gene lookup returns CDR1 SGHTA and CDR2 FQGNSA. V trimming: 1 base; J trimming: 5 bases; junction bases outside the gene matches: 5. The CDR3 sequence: CASSLGRLAGNNEQFF. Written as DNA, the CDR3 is TGTGCCAGCAGCTTAGGGAGACTAGCGGGTAACAATGAGCAGTTCTTC.

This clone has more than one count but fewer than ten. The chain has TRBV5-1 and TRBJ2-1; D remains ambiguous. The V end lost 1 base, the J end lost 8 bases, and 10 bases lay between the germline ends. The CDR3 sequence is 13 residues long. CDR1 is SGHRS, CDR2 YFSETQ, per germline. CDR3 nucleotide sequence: TGCGCCAGCAGCTTGCTAGGTTGGGATGAGCAGTTCTTC. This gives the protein CASSLLGWDEQFF.

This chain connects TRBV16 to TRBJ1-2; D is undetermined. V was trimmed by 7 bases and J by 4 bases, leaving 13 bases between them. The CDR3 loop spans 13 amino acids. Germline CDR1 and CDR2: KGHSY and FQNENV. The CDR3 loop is CASNTDGIYGYTF. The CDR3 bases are TGTGCCAGCAACACAGATGGGATCTATGGCTACACCTTC.

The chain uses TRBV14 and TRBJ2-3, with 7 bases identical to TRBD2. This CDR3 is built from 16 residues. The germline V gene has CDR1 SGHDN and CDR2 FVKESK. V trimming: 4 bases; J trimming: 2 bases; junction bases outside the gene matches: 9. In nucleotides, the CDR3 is TGTGCCAGCAGCCCTGACCTAGCGGCATACACAGATACGCAGTATTTT. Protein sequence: CASSPDLAAYTDTQYF. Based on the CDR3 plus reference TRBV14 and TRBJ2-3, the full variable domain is EAGVTQFPSHSVIEKGQTVTLRCDPISGHDNLYWYRRVMGKEIKFLLHFVKESKQDESGMPNNRFLAERTGGTYSTLKVQPAELEDSGVYFCASSPDLAAYTDTQYFGPGTRLTVL.

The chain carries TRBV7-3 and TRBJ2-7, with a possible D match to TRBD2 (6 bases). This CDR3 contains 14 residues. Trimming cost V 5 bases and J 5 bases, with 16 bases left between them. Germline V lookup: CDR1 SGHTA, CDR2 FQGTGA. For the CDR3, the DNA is TGTGCCAGCAGCCTCCGGGGGAAGGGGAACGAGCAGTACTTC. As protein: CASSLRGKGNEQYF.

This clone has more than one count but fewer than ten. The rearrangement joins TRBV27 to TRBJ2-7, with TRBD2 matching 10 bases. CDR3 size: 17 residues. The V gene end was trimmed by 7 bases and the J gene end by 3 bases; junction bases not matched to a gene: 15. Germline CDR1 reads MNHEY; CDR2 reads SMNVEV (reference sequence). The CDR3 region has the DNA TGTGCCAGCAATAAAGTTTCTCCTACTAGCGGGAACTACGAGCAGTACTTC. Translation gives CASNKVSPTSGNYEQYF.

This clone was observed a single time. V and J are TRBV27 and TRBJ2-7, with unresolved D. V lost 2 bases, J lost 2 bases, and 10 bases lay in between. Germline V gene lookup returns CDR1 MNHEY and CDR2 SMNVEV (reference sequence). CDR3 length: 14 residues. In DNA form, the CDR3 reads TGTGCCAGCAGTTTAAGGACGGATACCTACGAGCAGTACTTC. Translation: CASSLRTDTYEQYF.

For the CDR3, the DNA is TGTGCCAGCAGTAAGGGGGGACCGGGCAATCAGCCCCAGCATTTT. As protein: CASSKGGPGNQPQHF. The chain combines TRBV28 with TRBJ1-5; D is possibly TRBD1 (6 bases). Trimming pared 5 bases from V and 2 bases from J, leaving 13 bases between. The CDR3 runs to 15 residues. Germline loops: CDR1 MDHEN, CDR2 SYDVKM.

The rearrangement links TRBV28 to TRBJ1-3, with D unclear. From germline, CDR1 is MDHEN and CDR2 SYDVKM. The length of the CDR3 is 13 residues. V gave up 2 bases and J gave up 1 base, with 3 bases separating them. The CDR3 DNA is TGTGCCAGCAGTTTAGGGTCTGGAAACACCATATATTTT. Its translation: CASSLGSGNTIYF.

The CDR3 reads CASSLVGNSYNEQFF. The CDR3 DNA follows: TGCGCCAGCAGCTTGGTGGGGAACTCCTACAATGAGCAGTTCTTC. The V gene is TRBV5-1, the J gene TRBJ2-1; D is unclear. CDR1 is SGHRS, CDR2 YFSETQ, per germline. The CDR3 is 15 amino acids. V lost 0 bases and J 0 bases, leaving 7 bases between the germline ends.

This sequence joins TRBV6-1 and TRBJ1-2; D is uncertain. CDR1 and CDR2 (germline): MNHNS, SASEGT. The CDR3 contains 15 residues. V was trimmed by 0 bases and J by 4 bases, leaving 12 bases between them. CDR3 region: CASSEADLGVYGYTF. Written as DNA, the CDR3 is TGTGCCAGCAGTGAAGCGGATTTGGGAGTCTATGGCTACACCTTC.

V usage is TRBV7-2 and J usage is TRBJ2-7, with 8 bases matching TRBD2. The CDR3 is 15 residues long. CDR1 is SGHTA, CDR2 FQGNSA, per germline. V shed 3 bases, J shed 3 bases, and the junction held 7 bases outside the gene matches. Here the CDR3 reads CASSFPGSGNYEQYF. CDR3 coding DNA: TGTGCCAGCAGCTTCCCCGGTAGCGGGAACTACGAGCAGTACTTC.

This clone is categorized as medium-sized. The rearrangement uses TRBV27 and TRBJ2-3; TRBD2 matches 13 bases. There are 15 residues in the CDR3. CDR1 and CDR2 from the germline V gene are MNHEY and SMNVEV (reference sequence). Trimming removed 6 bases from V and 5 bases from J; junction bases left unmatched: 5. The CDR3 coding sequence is TGTGCCAGCAGACGACTAGCGGGAGGTCAAGATACGCAGTATTTT. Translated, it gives CASRRLAGGQDTQYF.

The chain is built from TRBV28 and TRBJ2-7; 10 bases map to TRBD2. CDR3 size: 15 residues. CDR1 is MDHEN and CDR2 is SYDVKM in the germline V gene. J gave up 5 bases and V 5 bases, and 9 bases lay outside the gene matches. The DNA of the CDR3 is TGTGCCAGCAGTCGCGCTAGCGGGAGATGGGACGAGCAGTACTTC. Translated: CASSRASGRWDEQYF.

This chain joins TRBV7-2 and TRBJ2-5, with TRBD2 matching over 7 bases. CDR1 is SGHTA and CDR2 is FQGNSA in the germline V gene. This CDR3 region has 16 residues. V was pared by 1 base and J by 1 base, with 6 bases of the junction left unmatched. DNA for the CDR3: TGTGCCAGCAGCTTAGGGCAGCTAGCGGCCCAAGAGACCCAGTACTTC. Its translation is CASSLGQLAAQETQYF.

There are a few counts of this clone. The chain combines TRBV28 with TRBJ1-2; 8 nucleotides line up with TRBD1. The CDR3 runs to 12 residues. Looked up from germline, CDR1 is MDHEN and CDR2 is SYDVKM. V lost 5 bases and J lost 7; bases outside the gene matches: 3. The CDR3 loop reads CASSQGASGYTF. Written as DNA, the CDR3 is TGTGCCAGCAGTCAGGGGGCAAGTGGCTACACCTTC.

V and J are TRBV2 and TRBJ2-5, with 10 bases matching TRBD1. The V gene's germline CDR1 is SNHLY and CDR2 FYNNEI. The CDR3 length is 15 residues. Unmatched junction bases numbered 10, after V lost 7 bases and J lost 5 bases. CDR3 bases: TGTGCCAGCAAGGGGGACAGGGGTTTTGTGGAGACCCAGTACTTC. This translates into CASKGDRGFVETQYF.

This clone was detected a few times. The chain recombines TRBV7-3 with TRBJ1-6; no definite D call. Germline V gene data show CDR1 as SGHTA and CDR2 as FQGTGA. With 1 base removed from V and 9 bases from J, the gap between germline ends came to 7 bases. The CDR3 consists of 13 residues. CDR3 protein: CASSLMAGSPLHF. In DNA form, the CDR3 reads TGTGCCAGCAGCTTAATGGCGGGTTCACCCCTCCACTTT.

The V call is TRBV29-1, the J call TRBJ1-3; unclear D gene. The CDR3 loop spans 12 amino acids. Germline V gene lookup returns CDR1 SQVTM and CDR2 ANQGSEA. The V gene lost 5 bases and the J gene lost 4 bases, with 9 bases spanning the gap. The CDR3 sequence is CSVTLNGNTIYF. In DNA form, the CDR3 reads TGCAGCGTTACGTTAAACGGAAACACCATATATTTT.

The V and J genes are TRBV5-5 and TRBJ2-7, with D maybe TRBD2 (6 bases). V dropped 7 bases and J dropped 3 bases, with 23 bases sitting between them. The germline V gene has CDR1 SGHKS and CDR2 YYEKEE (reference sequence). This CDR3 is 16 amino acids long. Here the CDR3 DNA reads TGTGCCAGCTTAATTACTCCCGGGGCAGCGGGCTACGAGCAGTACTTC. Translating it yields CASLITPGAAGYEQYF.

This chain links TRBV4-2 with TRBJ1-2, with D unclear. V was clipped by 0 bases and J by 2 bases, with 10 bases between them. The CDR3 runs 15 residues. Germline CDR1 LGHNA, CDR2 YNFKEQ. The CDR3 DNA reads TGTGCCAGCAGCCAAGATCTAGGTGAGAACTATGGCTACACCTTC. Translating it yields CASSQDLGENYGYTF.

CDR3 DNA sequence: TGTGCCAGCAGTTTACCGCTCACTGAAGCTTTCTTT. Amino acids: CASSLPLTEAFF. The rearrangement joins TRBV28 to TRBJ1-1; D ambiguous. The V gene lost 2 bases and the J gene lost 4 bases, with 5 bases spanning the gap. This CDR3 comprises 12 residues. The V gene's germline CDR1 is MDHEN and CDR2 SYDVKM.